A selection of T cell receptor beta chains follows, all from one sample in a study of spatial heterogeneity in lung cancer. TCRdb reprocessed the 5' RACE reads with MiXCR, giving one entry per CDR3 protein. The table records some 83,000 distinct CDR3 sequences, about a fifth of them present only once. Here the sequenced sample was PBMCs, taken at surgery. These receptors all come from a male donor with early-stage non-small cell lung cancer. The CDR3 runs from the conserved cysteine through the conserved F or W. The order of the fields is CDR3 length, clone size, D gene, V gene, J gene, CDR3 protein, CDR3 DNA. A D gene is named only where the DNA matches it firmly. Some rows have no size entry. The others give once, few or many, or a class for an expanded clone.

length: 14
size: few
D: -
V: TRBV19
J: TRBJ1-1
CDR3: CASTPRRRDTEAFF
DNA: TGTGCCAGTACCCCAAGGCGGAGGGACACTGAAGCTTTCTTT

length: 15
size: -
D: -
V: TRBV7-8
J: TRBJ2-6
CDR3: CASNDRLSGANVLTF
DNA: TGTGCCAGCAACGACAGGTTGTCTGGGGCCAACGTCCTGACTTTC

length: 15
size: -
D: TRBD1
V: TRBV20-1
J: TRBJ1-5
CDR3: CSARDDRGIGKPQHF
DNA: TGCAGTGCTAGAGACGACAGGGGAATCGGTAAGCCCCAGCATTTT

length: 13
size: -
D: -
V: TRBV6-2/TRBV6-3
J: TRBJ1-5
CDR3: CASSSLEDQPQHF
DNA: TGTGCCAGCAGTTCCTTAGAGGACCAGCCCCAGCATTTT

length: 13
size: -
D: -
V: TRBV24-1
J: TRBJ2-3
CDR3: CATAGGVSDTQYF
DNA: TGTGCCACCGCCGGGGGCGTCTCAGATACGCAGTATTTT

length: 12
size: -
D: -
V: TRBV28
J: TRBJ2-7
CDR3: CASSSDTYEQYF
DNA: TGTGCCAGCAGTTCGGACACCTACGAGCAGTACTTC

length: 17
size: few
D: TRBD1
V: TRBV11-3
J: TRBJ1-4
CDR3: CASSSSHLQGGNEKLFF
DNA: TGTGCCAGCAGCTCAAGCCACCTACAGGGGGGGAATGAAAAACTGTTTTTT

length: 15
size: few
D: -
V: TRBV11-1
J: TRBJ2-3
CDR3: CASSPQGIRTDTQYF
DNA: TGTGCCAGCAGCCCGCAGGGTATTAGGACAGATACGCAGTATTTT

length: 13
size: -
D: TRBD2
V: TRBV20-1
J: TRBJ2-3
CDR3: CSASLAGADTQYF
DNA: TGCAGTGCTAGTCTAGCGGGAGCAGATACGCAGTATTTT

length: 15
size: -
D: TRBD2
V: TRBV5-1
J: TRBJ2-1
CDR3: CASSLAAGAYNEQFF
DNA: TGCGCCAGCAGCTTGGCAGCGGGGGCCTACAATGAGCAGTTCTTC

length: 15
size: -
D: -
V: TRBV13
J: TRBJ1-2
CDR3: CASSLDGGANYGYTF
DNA: TGTGCCAGCAGCTTAGACGGGGGCGCGAACTATGGCTACACCTTC

length: 14
size: few
D: -
V: TRBV6-2/TRBV6-3
J: TRBJ1-5
CDR3: CASSYGGEGQPQHF
DNA: TGTGCCAGCAGTTACGGGGGAGAAGGTCAGCCCCAGCATTTT

length: 14
size: -
D: -
V: TRBV11-2
J: TRBJ2-4
CDR3: CASSLDRAKNIQYF
DNA: TGTGCCAGCAGCTTAGACAGGGCCAAAAACATTCAGTACTTC

length: 13
size: few
D: -
V: TRBV20-1
J: TRBJ2-7
CDR3: CSAIYGYSYEQYF
DNA: TGCAGTGCTATCTACGGCTATTCCTACGAGCAGTACTTC

length: 14
size: -
D: -
V: TRBV7-9
J: TRBJ1-1
CDR3: CASSPPTGLTEAFF
DNA: TGTGCCAGCAGCCCCCCGACAGGATTGACTGAAGCTTTCTTT

length: 15
size: -
D: -
V: TRBV30
J: TRBJ2-3
CDR3: CAWSLGSGSTDTQYF
DNA: TGTGCCTGGAGCCTGGGAAGTGGGAGTACAGATACGCAGTATTTT

length: 16
size: few
D: -
V: TRBV4-2
J: TRBJ1-5
CDR3: CASSQDVPTSNQPQHF
DNA: TGTGCCAGCAGCCAAGATGTTCCGACTAGCAATCAGCCCCAGCATTTT

length: 15
size: many
D: -
V: TRBV6-5
J: TRBJ2-4
CDR3: CASSRDILAKNIQYF
DNA: TGTGCCAGCAGCCGGGACATCCTAGCCAAAAACATTCAGTACTTC

length: 17
size: few
D: TRBD2
V: TRBV7-2
J: TRBJ2-3
CDR3: CASSLGLAVTSTDTQYF
DNA: TGTGCCAGCAGCTTGGGACTAGCGGTGACTAGCACAGATACGCAGTATTTT

length: 13
size: many
D: -
V: TRBV19
J: TRBJ1-5
CDR3: CASSIVSDQPQHF
DNA: TGTGCCAGTAGTATAGTTTCTGATCAGCCCCAGCATTTT

length: 17
size: many
D: -
V: TRBV11-1
J: TRBJ2-3
CDR3: CASSVPSRAGSTDTQYF
DNA: TGTGCCAGCAGCGTACCCAGCCGGGCCGGGAGCACAGATACGCAGTATTTT

length: 13
size: -
D: -
V: TRBV6-1
J: TRBJ2-5
CDR3: CASSVGPRETQYF
DNA: TGTGCCAGCAGTGTCGGCCCGCGGGAGACCCAGTACTTC

length: 15
size: few
D: -
V: TRBV10-3
J: TRBJ2-7
CDR3: CAISERPGPSYEQYF
DNA: TGTGCCATCAGTGAGCGGCCGGGGCCTAGCTACGAGCAGTACTTC

length: 17
size: many
D: -
V: TRBV12-3/TRBV12-4
J: TRBJ1-6
CDR3: CASRKGPLSSYNSPLHF
DNA: TGTGCCAGCAGGAAAGGACCCTTGAGCTCCTATAATTCACCCCTCCACTTT

length: 13
size: few
D: -
V: TRBV11-2
J: TRBJ2-5
CDR3: CASSSNSLETQYF
DNA: TGTGCCAGCAGCTCCAACAGTCTAGAGACCCAGTACTTC

length: 13
size: -
D: -
V: TRBV7-9
J: TRBJ2-3
CDR3: CASSLDGTDTQYF
DNA: TGTGCCAGCAGCTTAGACGGGACAGATACGCAGTATTTT

length: 16
size: once
D: -
V: TRBV4-3
J: TRBJ2-6
CDR3: CASSTQPVSGANVLTF
DNA: TGCGCCAGCAGCACCCAGCCCGTTTCCGGGGCCAACGTCCTGACTTTC

length: 16
size: few
D: -
V: TRBV12-3/TRBV12-4
J: TRBJ1-5
CDR3: CASSLGWEFGNQPQHF
DNA: TGTGCCAGCAGTTTGGGATGGGAATTTGGTAATCAGCCCCAGCATTTT

length: 13
size: many
D: -
V: TRBV18
J: TRBJ1-1
CDR3: CASSPGQNTEAFF
DNA: TGTGCCAGCAGTCCTGGACAGAACACTGAAGCTTTCTTT

length: 15
size: few
D: -
V: TRBV19
J: TRBJ1-4
CDR3: CASSMSSTDNEKLFF
DNA: TGTGCCAGTAGTATGTCGTCGACAGATAATGAAAAACTGTTTTTT

length: 15
size: -
D: TRBD2
V: TRBV9
J: TRBJ2-7
CDR3: CASSVEPSGNYEQYF
DNA: TGTGCCAGCAGCGTAGAGCCCAGCGGGAACTACGAGCAGTACTTC

length: 13
size: few
D: -
V: TRBV6-5
J: TRBJ2-7
CDR3: CASSYNGVREQYF
DNA: TGTGCCAGCAGTTACAACGGGGTCCGCGAGCAGTACTTC

length: 13
size: -
D: -
V: TRBV3-1
J: TRBJ1-6
CDR3: CASSQDQVLALHF
DNA: TGTGCCAGCAGCCAAGATCAGGTGCTTGCCCTCCACTTT

length: 13
size: many
D: -
V: TRBV28
J: TRBJ2-3
CDR3: CASSPGSTDTQYF
DNA: TGTGCCAGCAGTCCAGGGAGCACAGATACGCAGTATTTT

length: 12
size: -
D: -
V: TRBV7-9
J: TRBJ2-1
CDR3: CASSSTINEQFF
DNA: TGTGCCAGCAGCTCAACGATCAATGAGCAGTTCTTC

length: 13
size: -
D: -
V: TRBV5-1
J: TRBJ2-5
CDR3: CASSFAPRETQYF
DNA: TGCGCCAGCAGCTTCGCCCCGCGGGAGACCCAGTACTTC

length: 16
size: -
D: TRBD1
V: TRBV7-2
J: TRBJ1-1
CDR3: CASSSRQGGWWTEAFF
DNA: TGTGCCAGCAGCTCAAGACAGGGCGGTTGGTGGACTGAAGCTTTCTTT

length: 13
size: many
D: TRBD1
V: TRBV4-2
J: TRBJ1-1
CDR3: CASSLDRATEAFF
DNA: TGTGCCAGCAGCCTGGACAGGGCCACTGAAGCTTTCTTT

length: 14
size: medium-sized
D: -
V: TRBV7-9
J: TRBJ2-7
CDR3: CAGQPRTIPYEQYF
DNA: TGTGCCGGGCAGCCCAGGACAATCCCCTACGAGCAGTACTTC

length: 15
size: few
D: TRBD2
V: TRBV7-2
J: TRBJ2-5
CDR3: CASSLSGGASETQYF
DNA: TGTGCCAGCAGCTTAAGCGGGGGGGCATCAGAGACCCAGTACTTC

length: 15
size: few
D: TRBD2
V: TRBV18
J: TRBJ2-3
CDR3: CASSPGLAYTDTQYF
DNA: TGTGCCAGCTCACCCGGACTAGCGTACACAGATACGCAGTATTTT

length: 15
size: few
D: TRBD1
V: TRBV28
J: TRBJ2-7
CDR3: CASSFEQGASVEQYF
DNA: TGTGCCAGCAGTTTCGAGCAGGGGGCAAGTGTCGAGCAGTACTTC

length: 14
size: -
D: -
V: TRBV12-3/TRBV12-4
J: TRBJ1-1
CDR3: CASSLGQGNTEAFF
DNA: TGTGCCAGCAGTTTAGGGCAGGGGAACACTGAAGCTTTCTTT

length: 13
size: few
D: TRBD2
V: TRBV28
J: TRBJ2-7
CDR3: CASIKLAGGEQYF
DNA: TGTGCCAGCATTAAGTTAGCGGGAGGCGAGCAGTACTTC

length: 16
size: -
D: TRBD1
V: TRBV6-1
J: TRBJ2-1
CDR3: CASSGRRDRGRNEQFF
DNA: TGTGCCAGCAGTGGAAGAAGGGACAGGGGGCGAAATGAGCAGTTCTTC

length: 11
size: many
D: -
V: TRBV11-3
J: TRBJ2-3
CDR3: CASSQTNLEYF
DNA: TGTGCCAGCAGCCAGACAAATTTGGAGTATTTT

length: 15
size: -
D: -
V: TRBV7-8
J: TRBJ2-2
CDR3: CASSLARRVNGELFF
DNA: TGTGCCAGCAGCTTAGCTCGGAGGGTGAACGGGGAGCTGTTTTTT

length: 14
size: few
D: -
V: TRBV7-9
J: TRBJ1-4
CDR3: CASSLLGTNEKLFF
DNA: TGTGCCAGCAGCTTACTGGGGACTAATGAAAAACTGTTTTTT

length: 16
size: -
D: -
V: TRBV19
J: TRBJ2-2
CDR3: CASSTLAGSNTGELFF
DNA: TGTGCCAGTAGTACCTTGGCGGGCTCGAACACCGGGGAGCTGTTTTTT

length: 15
size: -
D: -
V: TRBV20-1
J: TRBJ1-5
CDR3: CSARYRDRSNQPQHF
DNA: TGCAGTGCTCGTTATCGAGACCGCAGCAATCAGCCCCAGCATTTT

length: 12
size: few
D: -
V: TRBV20-1
J: TRBJ2-5
CDR3: CRAGGEEETQYF
DNA: TGCAGAGCGGGCGGGGAAGAAGAGACCCAGTACTTC

length: 15
size: -
D: TRBD2
V: TRBV6-2/TRBV6-3
J: TRBJ2-7
CDR3: CASSYSYKRGGEQYF
DNA: TGTGCCAGCAGTTACTCGTACAAGCGGGGTGGCGAGCAGTACTTC

length: 18
size: -
D: -
V: TRBV9
J: TRBJ2-3
CDR3: CASSPTRQGTPTTDTQYF
DNA: TGTGCCAGCAGCCCCACCCGGCAGGGGACTCCTACCACAGATACGCAGTATTTT

length: 16
size: -
D: TRBD1
V: TRBV3-1
J: TRBJ2-2
CDR3: CASSAGQGANTGELFF
DNA: TGTGCCAGCAGCGCAGGACAGGGCGCCAACACCGGGGAGCTGTTTTTT

length: 14
size: -
D: -
V: TRBV7-3
J: TRBJ2-1
CDR3: CASSLGLSYNEQFF
DNA: TGTGCCAGCAGCTTGGGACTGTCCTACAATGAGCAGTTCTTC

length: 14
size: -
D: -
V: TRBV7-2
J: TRBJ2-5
CDR3: CASSLSPKQETQYF
DNA: TGTGCCAGCAGCTTATCTCCGAAACAAGAGACCCAGTACTTC

length: 16
size: many
D: -
V: TRBV7-6
J: TRBJ2-7
CDR3: CASSLATEFQDYEQYF
DNA: TGTGCCAGCAGCTTAGCGACAGAATTCCAGGACTACGAGCAGTACTTC